Listed below are T cell receptor beta chains from one sample, sequenced in a study of blood T cell repertoires in COVID-19. Generated by immunoSEQ multiplex PCR, the TCRdb table keeps only in-frame clones and is missing some. The sample holds fewer than 300,000 clones, approximately 81% seen once. Sample: peripheral blood. All receptors come from a woman younger than 30 with acute or convalescent COVID-19. CDR3s include the opening cysteine and the closing phenylalanine or tryptophan.

V: TRBV4-3
CDR3: CASSQSLAYYNEQFF

V: TRBV7-3
CDR3: CASSLTGRESEAFF

V: TRBV19
CDR3: CASMWVGLAGYTGELFF

V: TRBV3-1/TRBV3-2
CDR3: CASSQTGKEKLFF

V: TRBV28
CDR3: CASRTYQGSSYEQYF

V: TRBV6-2/TRBV6-3
CDR3: CASSKLAGGPGNEQFF

V: TRBV4-3
CDR3: CASSLHPQGTEAFF

V: TRBV25-1
CDR3: CASSDPRTYGYTF

V: TRBV9
CDR3: CASSSPPVLSYGYTF

V: TRBV10-2
CDR3: CAGGGRTPNEQFF

V: TRBV25-1
CDR3: CASSYDQQGVYGYTF

V: TRBV2
CDR3: CARTSAGEVDTQYF

V: TRBV19
CDR3: CASKATGQGFMETQYF

V: TRBV27
CDR3: CASRSGSSYNEQFF

V: TRBV6-5
CDR3: CASRRDYSNSEAFF

V: TRBV3-1/TRBV3-2
CDR3: CASSQASGKVYEQFF

V: TRBV6-6
CDR3: CASTEGLAGVSSEQFF

V: TRBV9
CDR3: CASQGQVGEQFF

V: TRBV28
CDR3: CASSYLMSSYEQYF

V: TRBV19
CDR3: CASCQDSYSNQPQHF

V: TRBV11-1
CDR3: CASKGTSLSTDTQYF

V: TRBV4-3
CDR3: CASSQGLGLGAFF

V: TRBV4-2
CDR3: CASSQDLPGYPLSTDTQYF

V: TRBV5-1
CDR3: CASSLTGTKGEKLFF

V: TRBV4-1
CDR3: CASSQETGLGTDTQYF

V: TRBV27
CDR3: CASSFPHTDTQYF

V: TRBV7-2
CDR3: CASSLKGGSGFPDTQYF

V: TRBV10-3
CDR3: CAISESGLAASYEQYF

V: TRBV6-6
CDR3: CASSSGQRTNQPQHF

V: TRBV7-3
CDR3: CASSLSGGDTIYF

V: TRBV9
CDR3: CASSVDQGSTNEKLFF

V: TRBV15
CDR3: CATSSRGRAGDEQYF

V: TRBV18
CDR3: CASSPGHGLEQYF

V: TRBV23-1
CDR3: CASSQSYRRPYEQYF

V: TRBV4-1
CDR3: CASSQAQGARSYEQYF

V: TRBV7-2
CDR3: CASSLIRGVWLNYGYTF

V: TRBV30
CDR3: CAWSLAGGGNEQFF

V: TRBV27
CDR3: CASTGRDTQYF

V: TRBV7-2
CDR3: CASTDRGPGANVLTF

V: TRBV29-1
CDR3: CSVDGTSNYNEQFF

V: TRBV19
CDR3: CASRNRGQGDGTQYF

V: TRBV27
CDR3: CASSYRYEQYF

V: TRBV28
CDR3: CASSFSGIDYGYTF

V: TRBV18
CDR3: CASSPRQSNTEAFF

V: TRBV19
CDR3: CASSIDLRGFQETQYF

V: TRBV27
CDR3: CASRRTGATYGYTF

V: TRBV19
CDR3: CASSWGLRNTIYF

V: TRBV27
CDR3: CASSFGGPFYGYTF

V: TRBV6-5
CDR3: CASNGGAYNEQFF

V: TRBV28
CDR3: CASKTGTGVSPLHF

V: TRBV29-1
CDR3: CSVRGAARHNEQFF

V: TRBV5-1
CDR3: CASSLGHTNTEAFF

V: TRBV6-5
CDR3: CASRVRGLNSPLHF

V: TRBV4-3
CDR3: CASSHGYRGVGEQYF

V: TRBV7-9
CDR3: CASRPTGELRYEQYF